This entry lists 13 T cell receptor beta chains sequenced from one sample in a study of blood T cell repertoires in COVID-19. Libraries were prepared by immunoSEQ multiplex PCR; TCRdb keeps only in-frame clonotypes and omits some of them. The sample has fewer than 50,000 clones; about 85% are singletons. The sequenced material came from peripheral blood. The receptors derive from a man in his sixties with COVID-19, enrolled during active disease.

By sample share, this clone is medium-sized. The chain couples TRBV7-9 to TRBJ2-1; the match to TRBD1 covers 12 bases. With V trimmed by 5 bases and J by 9 bases, 8 bases remained unmatched. CDR1 and CDR2 from the germline V gene are SEHNR and FQNEAQ (reference sequence). CDR3 size: 15 residues. CDR3 bases: TGTGCCAGCAGCCACCGGGACAGGGGGCCGGGTGAGCAGTTCTTC. This sequence encodes CASSHRDRGPGEQFF.

This clone was counted between two and nine times. The chain uses TRBV11-3 and TRBJ1-1; D gene ambiguous. This CDR3 is built from 14 residues. V was cut by 2 bases and J by 4 bases, with 11 bases left in between. CDR1 and CDR2 (germline): SGHNT, YENEEA. CDR3 region: CASSLMAGSTEAFF. For the CDR3, the DNA is TGTGCCAGCAGCTTAATGGCGGGGTCCACTGAAGCTTTCTTT.

A single count supports this clone. This chain uses TRBV9 with TRBJ2-2, with TRBD1 as a possible D gene (5 bases). Trimming stripped 0 bases from V and 0 bases from J, with 12 bases between. Germline assignment: CDR1 SGDLS and CDR2 YYNGEE. This CDR3 region has 17 residues. The CDR3 reads CASSVGGGIANTGELFF. The CDR3 bases are TGTGCCAGCAGCGTAGGGGGCGGAATCGCGAACACCGGGGAGCTGTTTTTT.

This clone was seen only once. V gene TRBV19 combines with J gene TRBJ1-5; D may be TRBD1 (5 bases). This CDR3 is built from 16 residues. CDR1 is LNHDA and CDR2 is SQIVND in the germline V gene (reference sequence). The V and J ends lost 7 bases and 0 bases respectively, with 16 bases between them. The CDR3 loop reads CASNSGRPGSNQPQHF. The CDR3 coding sequence is TGTGCCAGTAACTCAGGGCGGCCTGGTAGCAATCAGCCCCAGCATTTT.

The V gene is TRBV5-5, the J gene TRBJ1-4; 8 bases match TRBD1. The V gene end was trimmed by 4 bases and the J gene end by 5 bases; junction bases not matched to a gene: 4. The CDR3 spans 14 residues. The germline CDR1 and CDR2 sequences are SGHKS and YYEKEE (reference sequence). The CDR3 DNA is TGTGCCAGCAGCCTGGACAGGGCGAATGAAAAACTGTTTTTT. Amino acids: CASSLDRANEKLFF. The full variable domain, in which reference TRBV5-5 and TRBJ1-4 provide the parts outside the CDR3, is DAGVTQSPTHLIKTRGQQVTLRCSPISGHKSVSWYQQVLGQGPQFIFQYYEKEERGRGNFPDRFSARQFPNYSSELNVNALLLGDSALYLCASSLDRANEKLFFGSGTQLSVL.

This clone came up a few times. The J gene is TRBJ1-5, the V gene TRBV6-2 or TRBV6-3, with 7 bases that match TRBD1. V lost 5 bases to trimming and J lost 3 bases; unmatched junction nucleotides: 4. Germline CDR1 is MNHEY and CDR2 is SVGEGT. The CDR3 runs to 14 residues. In DNA form, the CDR3 reads TGTGCCAGCAGTCAGGGGGATATCAATCAGCCCCAGCATTTT. As protein: CASSQGDINQPQHF.

This chain uses TRBV12-5 with TRBJ2-7; tentatively, D is TRBD2 (5 bases). The V end lost 8 bases, the J end lost 6 bases, and 14 bases lay between the germline ends. The CDR3 consists of 12 residues. The germline V gene has CDR1 LGHNT and CDR2 FRNRAP. The CDR3 region is CASREGYGEQYF. The CDR3 DNA reads as TGTGCTAGTCGGGAAGGGTATGGCGAGCAGTACTTC.

The genes are TRBV7-2 and TRBJ1-1, with D unclear. The ends were cut back, 1 base at V and 0 bases at J, with 9 bases in the middle. Per germline, CDR1 SGHTA and CDR2 FQGNSA. CDR3 length: 15 amino acids. This CDR3 reads CASSLDGLMNTEAFF. The CDR3 region has the DNA TGTGCCAGCAGCTTAGATGGGCTCATGAACACTGAAGCTTTCTTT.

The chain carries TRBV18 and TRBJ2-7; D not certain. Germline-derived CDR1 and CDR2 are KGHSH and LQKENI. V dropped 2 bases and J dropped 0 bases, with 11 bases sitting between them. The CDR3 has 15 amino acids. The CDR3 region has the DNA TGTGCCAGCTCACCAGTTTCTGCTAGCTCCTACGAGCAGTACTTC. Translated, it gives CASSPVSASSYEQYF.

V and J are TRBV5-1 and TRBJ2-2; TRBD1 agrees at 8 bases. The CDR3 runs 16 residues. Germline V gene lookup returns CDR1 SGHRS and CDR2 YFSETQ. Germline trimming cut 4 bases from V and 5 bases from J; bases unmatched to any gene: 10. The CDR3 reads CASSLDFTGGTGELFF. The DNA for the CDR3 is TGCGCCAGCAGCCTAGACTTCACAGGGGGGACCGGGGAGCTGTTTTTT.

This clone has a handful of counts. The rearrangement uses TRBV9 and TRBJ2-5, with 8 bases fitting TRBD2. The CDR3 totals 14 residues. Germline loops: CDR1 SGDLS, CDR2 YYNGEE. J lost 5 bases, V lost 6 bases, and 9 bases had no gene match. The CDR3 loop reads CASNPAGGGETQYF. CDR3 coding DNA: TGTGCCAGCAACCCTGCGGGGGGAGGGGAGACCCAGTACTTC.

The chain couples TRBV6-5 to TRBJ1-6; possible D gene TRBD1, 5 bases. Trimming removed 7 bases from V and 4 bases from J, with 11 bases in between. The CDR3 extends over 14 amino acids. CDR1 and CDR2 (germline): MNHEY, SVGAGI. The CDR3 loop is CASNQGYYNSPLHF. Here the CDR3 DNA reads TGTGCCAGCAACCAGGGATATTATAATTCACCCCTCCACTTT.

The rearrangement links TRBV11-2 to TRBJ2-1, with a tentative D call TRBD2 (6 bases). CDR3 length: 16 amino acids. V was cut by 5 bases and J by 2 bases, with 16 bases left in between. The germline CDR1 and CDR2 sequences are SGHAT and FQNNGV. Here the CDR3 reads CASSPRRDRTYNEQFF. CDR3 nucleotide sequence: TGTGCCAGCAGCCCACGGAGGGACCGCACCTACAATGAGCAGTTCTTC.